A single sample gave rise to the 22 T cell receptor beta chains below, sequenced in a study of blood T cell repertoires in COVID-19 (dated by TCRdb to between 2020 and 2021). Receptor libraries were prepared by the immunoSEQ multiplex PCR assay. In its TCRdb copy, this immuneACCESS table keeps in-frame sequences only and misses some clones. Where compared with another copy, unresolved V genes explain less than half of these, and the others have no known cause. In all, the sample holds some 130,000 clones, and roughly 90% of those were seen once. Approximately 4.5% of the sample is held by the ten biggest clonotypes. Input material: peripheral blood. The receptors stem from a man aged 60 to 69 with COVID-19, enrolled during active disease.

In DNA, the CDR3 is TGTGCCAGTAGTCAAGGGGACTCTGGAAACACCATATATTTT. Translating it yields CASSQGDSGNTIYF. The rearrangement uses TRBV19 and TRBJ1-3, with a tentative D call TRBD1 (5 bases). V dropped 5 bases and J dropped 0 bases, with 8 bases sitting between them. The germline V gene has CDR1 LNHDA and CDR2 SQIVND (reference sequence). The CDR3 length is 14 residues.

V gene TRBV5-5 combines with J gene TRBJ1-6, with 7 bases that match TRBD1. Trimming removed 3 bases from V and 4 bases from J; junction bases left unmatched: 7. The CDR3 runs to 16 residues. Germline values: CDR1 SGHKS, CDR2 YYEKEE (reference sequence). This chain's CDR3 is CASSYTGTEYNSPLHF. The CDR3, as DNA: TGTGCCAGCAGCTATACTGGGACAGAGTATAATTCACCCCTCCACTTT.

This sequence joins TRBV15 and TRBJ1-1; a possible D gene is TRBD1 (6 bases). The V and J ends lost 7 bases and 5 bases respectively, with 14 bases between them. The V gene's germline CDR1 is LNHNV and CDR2 YYDKDF (reference sequence). The CDR3 runs 13 residues. The CDR3 sequence is CATTLLRGTEAFF. CDR3 DNA sequence: TGTGCCACCACTTTACTCAGGGGAACTGAAGCTTTCTTT.

J is TRBJ1-5 and V is TRBV12-3 or TRBV12-4; 7 bases are shared with TRBD1. This CDR3 is 13 amino acids long. Trimming took 8 bases from V and 6 from J; bases not matched to a gene: 7. CDR3 DNA sequence: TGTGCCAGCGGTTACAGGGGTTCTCAGCCCCAGCATTTT. As protein: CASGYRGSQPQHF.

This clone was counted a single time. The sample contains more than one DNA sequence encoding this CDR3. The genes are TRBV4-1 and TRBJ1-2, with 7 bases matching TRBD1. The CDR3 covers 14 residues. Germline CDR1 is MGHRA and CDR2 is YSYEKL. With 3 bases clipped from V and 4 bases from J, the junction kept 5 bases outside the gene matches. In DNA form, the CDR3 reads TGCGCCAGCAGCCAGGAACAGGGGACCTATGGCTACACCTTC. Its protein is CASSQEQGTYGYTF.

This chain links TRBV5-1 with TRBJ1-1; no clear D gene. This CDR3 contains 15 residues. Germline CDR1 is SGHRS and CDR2 is YFSETQ. V was trimmed by 5 bases and J by 1 base, leaving 15 bases between them. The CDR3 is CASRLGGSTNTEAFF. The CDR3, as DNA: TGCGCCAGCAGGCTGGGAGGGTCTACGAACACTGAAGCTTTCTTT.

V usage is TRBV7-8 and J usage is TRBJ1-1, with TRBD1 matching over 8 bases. There are 14 residues in the CDR3. The junction had 4 bases not matched to a gene; V was cut back by 6 bases and J by 1 base. Germline lookup yields CDR1 SGHVS and CDR2 FQNEAQ. CDR3 sequence reads: CASRSGTGNTEAFF. The CDR3 nucleotides are TGTGCCAGCAGATCCGGGACAGGGAACACTGAAGCTTTCTTT.

The chain has TRBV30 and TRBJ1-2, with 10 nucleotides matching TRBD1. The CDR3 consists of 14 residues. Losses at the gene ends were 4 bases for V and 5 bases for J; bases not matched to a gene: 7. Germline V CDR1 and CDR2: GTSNPN, SVGIG (reference sequence). The CDR3 DNA follows: TGTGCCTGGACCCGGGACAGGGGCCTATATGGCTACACCTTC. It specifies CAWTRDRGLYGYTF.

The J gene is TRBJ1-5, the V gene TRBV6-6, with TRBD1 identical over 7 bases. CDR3 length: 15 residues. Trimming removed 11 bases from V and 2 bases from J; junction bases left unmatched: 12. CDR1 MNHNY and CDR2 SVGAGI come from the germline V gene (reference sequence). The CDR3 coding sequence is TGTGCCGCTCGAACCCAGGGGGAAGGCAATCAGCCCCAGCATTTT. Translating it yields CAARTQGEGNQPQHF.

The V gene is TRBV6-2 or TRBV6-3, the J gene TRBJ1-5; 9 nucleotides align to TRBD1. The length of the CDR3 is 15 residues. Germline V lookup: CDR1 MNHEY, CDR2 SVGEGT. V was pared by 6 bases and J by 2 bases, with 5 bases of the junction left unmatched. CDR3 loop: CASSPRDRGNQPQHF. The CDR3 nucleotides read TGTGCCAGCAGCCCTAGGGACAGGGGCAATCAGCCCCAGCATTTT.

V usage is TRBV5-5 and J usage is TRBJ1-5, with D perhaps TRBD1 (5 bases). Germline lookup yields CDR1 SGHKS and CDR2 YYEKEE (reference sequence). There are 16 residues in the CDR3. V shed 0 bases and J shed 3 bases, with 13 bases lying between them. This CDR3 reads CASSLGPRADNQPQHF. As DNA, the CDR3 is TGTGCCAGCAGCTTGGGGCCCAGGGCCGACAATCAGCCCCAGCATTTT.

The chain joins TRBV25-1 to TRBJ2-5, with D uncertain. Germline CDR1 is MGHDK and CDR2 is SYGVNS. Between the trimmed V and J ends, which lost 5 bases and 2 bases, there was a span of 15 bases. The CDR3 runs to 15 residues. This chain's CDR3 is CASSPPGSPQETQYF. CDR3 DNA: TGTGCCAGCAGTCCCCCCGGGTCCCCTCAAGAGACCCAGTACTTC.

This clone was detected only a few times. The chain is built from TRBV5-4 and TRBJ2-6; the D is unclear. Germline CDR1 is SGHNT and CDR2 is YYREEE (reference sequence). Trimming left V 2 bases short and J 0 bases short, with 6 bases between. This CDR3 region has 15 residues. CDR3 DNA: TGTGCCAGCAGCTTAGACACCTCTGGGGCCAACGTCCTGACTTTC. It is translated as CASSLDTSGANVLTF.

The chain joins TRBV4-1 to TRBJ1-2, with 7 bases identical to TRBD1. Germline V lookup: CDR1 MGHRA, CDR2 YSYEKL. With 3 bases clipped from V and 4 bases from J, the junction kept 2 bases outside the gene matches. The CDR3 loop spans 13 amino acids. This CDR3 reads CASSHDRAYGYTF. The DNA of the CDR3 is TGCGCCAGCAGCCACGACAGGGCCTATGGCTACACCTTC.

The chain joins TRBV7-2 to TRBJ1-2, with D possibly being TRBD1 (5 bases). This CDR3 spans 12 amino acids. Germline V gives CDR1 SGHTA, CDR2 FQGNSA. Trimming took off 5 bases at V and 10 bases at J, with 14 bases between the two ends. This CDR3 reads CASSPDRENYTF. CDR3 DNA sequence: TGTGCCAGCAGCCCAGACAGAGAAAACTACACCTTC.

V is TRBV28 and J is TRBJ1-2, with D uncertain. Trimming took off 4 bases at V and 0 bases at J, with 15 bases between the two ends. From germline, CDR1 is MDHEN and CDR2 SYDVKM. This CDR3 spans 16 amino acids. CDR3 loop: CASSSGLAGANYGYTF. In nucleotides, the CDR3 is TGTGCCAGCAGTTCCGGACTTGCTGGTGCTAACTATGGCTACACCTTC.

The V and J genes are TRBV4-2 and TRBJ2-1; TRBD2 agrees at 11 bases. The J segment lost 6 bases and the V segment lost 3 bases, leaving 4 bases of the junction unmatched. Germline V gene lookup returns CDR1 LGHNA and CDR2 YNFKEQ. This CDR3 region has 15 residues. CDR3 coding DNA: TGTGCCAGCAGCCATGTTAGCGGGGGGGCCAATGAGCAGTTCTTC. It yields the protein CASSHVSGGANEQFF.

The gene calls are TRBV7-2 and TRBJ1-2; 7 bases map to TRBD1. Germline V CDR1 and CDR2: SGHTA, FQGNSA. V lost 5 bases to trimming and J lost 4 bases; unmatched junction nucleotides: 7. This CDR3 is built from 14 residues. The chain's CDR3 is CASSTTTGSYGYTF. The CDR3 nucleotides are TGTGCCAGCAGCACGACGACAGGGAGCTATGGCTACACCTTC.

V and J are TRBV2 and TRBJ1-4; TRBD1 might be the D (5 bases). The CDR3 is 13 amino acids. Germline values: CDR1 SNHLY, CDR2 FYNNEI. Trimming took off 6 bases at V and 8 bases at J, with 13 bases between the two ends. The CDR3 nucleotides read TGTGCCAGCAGGGACGCCGGGGGGGAAAAACTGTTTTTT. It encodes CASRDAGGEKLFF.

The rearrangement links TRBV6-2 or TRBV6-3 to TRBJ1-1; perhaps TRBD1 as D (5 bases). The CDR3 is 16 residues long. Trimming cost V 4 bases and J 1 base, with 16 bases left between them. The germline V gene encodes CDR1 MNHEY and CDR2 SVGEGT. The CDR3 nucleotides read TGTGCCAGCAGTTCCACTCTACGGACAAGGAACACTGAAGCTTTCTTT. Translating it yields CASSSTLRTRNTEAFF.

This chain joins TRBV11-2 and TRBJ1-3; D call uncertain. CDR1 SGHAT and CDR2 FQNNGV come from the germline V gene. V was cut by 1 base and J by 7 bases, with 8 bases left in between. There are 13 residues in the CDR3. The CDR3 DNA is TGTGCCAGCAGCTTAGGGGGAGGGAACACCATATATTTT. Translation: CASSLGGGNTIYF.

CDR3 region: CASSSQGHYEQYF. The DNA for the CDR3 is TGTGCCAGCAGCTCCCAGGGGCACTACGAGCAGTACTTC. The rearrangement links TRBV6-1 to TRBJ2-7, with D perhaps matching TRBD1 (6 bases). Germline values: CDR1 MNHNS, CDR2 SASEGT. This CDR3 has 13 residues. The V gene lost 6 bases and the J gene lost 3 bases, with 12 bases spanning the gap.